These 7 T cell receptor beta chains originate from one sample sequenced in a study of T-cell memory formation after mild COVID-19. TCRdb used MiXCR to reprocess the 5' RACE reads, holding one entry per CDR3 protein. This sample has around 180,000 distinct CDR3 sequences, with about a sixth found just once. The sequenced material came from PBMCs or a T cell subset sorted from them (not recorded which). These receptor sequences come from an adult woman who had mild COVID-19 (a few samples of this study predate the infection). Cell type and time point are not known.

The sample holds a few counts of this clonotype. The J gene is TRBJ2-1, the V gene TRBV6-2 or TRBV6-3, with 10 positions matching TRBD1. The CDR3 has 15 amino acids. Germline CDR1 and CDR2: MNHEY and SVGEGT. The junction had 9 bases not matched to a gene; V was cut back by 7 bases and J by 6 bases. Here the CDR3 DNA reads TGTGCCAGCATGGTAGACAGGGGGCCGATCAATGAGCAGTTCTTC. Protein sequence: CASMVDRGPINEQFF.

This clonotype was seen a handful of times. This chain joins TRBV19 and TRBJ1-2, with TRBD1 as a possible D gene (5 bases). Germline CDR1 and CDR2: LNHDA and SQIVND (reference sequence). V was trimmed by 7 bases and J by 7 bases, leaving 16 bases between them. This CDR3 contains 13 residues. The CDR3 loop is CASTRGTRSGYTF. CDR3 in DNA: TGTGCCAGTACCCGGGGGACGAGGTCTGGCTACACCTTC. Together with reference TRBV19 and TRBJ1-2, the CDR3 gives the full variable domain: DGGITQSPKYLFRKEGQNVTLSCEQNLNHDAMYWYRQDPGQGLRLIYYSQIVNDFQKGDIAEGYSVSREKKESFPLTVTSAQKNPTAFYLCASTRGTRSGYTFGSGTRLTVV.

This clonotype has a handful of counts. The chain has TRBV21-1 and TRBJ2-5; the D segment call TRBD1 is taken from the table without a DNA check. TRBV21-1 is given as a pseudogene. The CDR3 has 15 amino acids. The CDR3 protein is CASSKGDRGQETQYF. For the CDR3, the DNA is TGTGCCAGCAGCAAAGGGGACAGGGGGCAAGAGACCCAGTACTTC.

The chain is built from TRBV5-1 and TRBJ2-3, with D perhaps matching TRBD1 (5 bases). Trimming took 5 bases from V and 0 from J, leaving 10 bases between them. Germline CDR1 and CDR2: SGHRS and YFSETQ. The CDR3 totals 14 residues. The CDR3 bases are TGCGCCAGCAGTACACAGGCCAGCACAGATACGCAGTATTTT. Translating gives CASSTQASTDTQYF. Full variable domain (outside the CDR3, taken from reference TRBV5-1 and TRBJ2-3): KAGVTQTPRYLIKTRGQQVTLSCSPISGHRSVSWYQQTPGQGLQFLFEYFSETQRNKGNFPGRFSGRQFSNSRSEMNVSTLELGDSALYLCASSTQASTDTQYFGPGTRLTVL.

Ten or more counts support this clonotype. The gene calls are TRBV24-1 and TRBJ2-2; 7 bases agree with TRBD1. The length of the CDR3 is 15 residues. V was pared by 9 bases and J by 5 bases, with 11 bases of the junction left unmatched. The germline CDR1 and CDR2 sequences are KGHDR and SFDVKD. The CDR3 sequence: CATGVRGQKTGELFF. For the CDR3, the DNA is TGTGCCACCGGTGTGAGGGGGCAGAAGACCGGGGAGCTGTTTTTT.

In nucleotides, the CDR3 is TGTGCCTGGACGGGGGGACTGACTGGGGCCAACGTCCTGACTTTC. This codes for CAWTGGLTGANVLTF. J is TRBJ2-6 and V is TRBV30; 7 bases are shared with TRBD2. V was pared by 4 bases and J by 2 bases, with 5 bases of the junction left unmatched. The CDR3 length is 15 residues. Germline V gene data show CDR1 as GTSNPN and CDR2 as SVGIG (reference sequence).

This clonotype has just a few counts. The gene calls are TRBV5-1 and TRBJ2-1, with 11 bases that match TRBD1. Germline trimming cut 0 bases from V and 3 bases from J; bases unmatched to any gene: 5. The CDR3 totals 17 residues. CDR1 and CDR2 from the germline V gene are SGHRS and YFSETQ. The CDR3 reads CASSLGTGGSNYNEQFF. In DNA, the CDR3 is TGCGCCAGCAGCTTGGGGACAGGGGGCAGTAACTACAATGAGCAGTTCTTC.